The clone carrying this TCR beta chain was seen a few times. The data originate from a study of OX40 agonist ivuxolimab in advanced cancers. Germline V lookup: CDR1 MGHRA, CDR2 YSYEKL. Trimming left V 1 base short and J 7 bases short, with 11 bases between. The CDR3 totals 15 residues. TCRdb's copy holds only in-frame clones and misses some; the assay was immunoSEQ multiplex PCR. Counted here are some 100,000 clones, 84% occurring once; the ten biggest clones make up roughly 1.1%. The TCR sequence derives from an adult with an advanced solid tumor such as melanoma, head and neck, liver or kidney cancer. Sequences were derived from CD4+ or CD8+ T cells sorted from blood, sampled in a trial of the OX40 agonist ivuxolimab. The V and J genes are TRBV4-1 and TRBJ1-6, with a possible D match to TRBD1 (6 bases). CDR3 sequence (DNA): TGCGCCAGCAGCCAAGGGTTAGGGGGGAATTCACCCCTCCACTTT. Encoded protein: CASSQGLGGNSPLHF.